Listed below are T cell receptor beta chains from one sample, sequenced in a study of cytomegalovirus exposure and HLA in healthy donors. Measured with immunoSEQ multiplex PCR; TCRdb has only the in-frame clones, and not every one. Its table records about 200,000 clones. The sequenced sample consisted of PBMCs. The receptor set was obtained from a boy aged 5-17 years in good health and CMV-seronegative. Both conserved end residues are part of each CDR3. D genes are given only for firm matches.

cdr3_nt cdr3_aa v_call d_call j_call
TGTGCCAGCAGTGACGAGGTTTTAGCTGGAAACACCATATATTTT CASSDEVLAGNTIYF TRBV2 NA TRBJ1-3
TGTGCCTGGAGCGGAGAGACCCACAGGCGGGGCTACACCTTC CAWSGETHRRGYTF TRBV30 NA TRBJ1-2
TGCGCCAGCAGCCCTATCATACTCAGGGAATGGGAAAGCTACGAGCAGTACTTC CASSPIILREWESYEQYF TRBV4-1 NA TRBJ2-7
TGTGCCAGCAGCTCTTTCCGGGACAGGGACACTGAAGCTTTCTTT CASSSFRDRDTEAFF TRBV9 TRBD1 TRBJ1-1
TGTGCCAGCAGTTTACTCCCTCTGGTCCCGGGGGTCAGCTCTCGGGCCAACGTCCTGACTTTC CASSLLPLVPGVSSRANVLTF TRBV27 NA TRBJ2-6
TGTGCCAGCAGGAAAACAGGGATGGACACCGGGGAGCTGTTTTTT CASRKTGMDTGELFF TRBV25-1 NA TRBJ2-2
TGTGCCAGCAGTCCCAGGCGGGGGGGGGACAATGAGCAGTTCTTC CASSPRRGGDNEQFF TRBV28 TRBD2 TRBJ2-1
TGTGCCAGCAGCCCAGGTGGACAGGCCGCAAGAAACACCATATATTTT CASSPGGQAARNTIYF TRBV11-2 TRBD1 TRBJ1-3
TGTGCCAGCAGTTACGGGACAACCTACGAGCAGTACTTC CASSYGTTYEQYF TRBV6-5 NA TRBJ2-7
TGCGCCAGCAGCCAAGACGGGTTAGGCTATGCTTTCTTT CASSQDGLGYAFF TRBV4-3 NA TRBJ1-1
TGTGCTAGTGGTTTGGTATCCCGGGAGACCCAGTACTTC CASGLVSRETQYF TRBV12-5 NA TRBJ2-5
TGTGCCAGCAGTTACGGTTACGGGACAGGTCAGACTGAAGCTTTCTTT CASSYGYGTGQTEAFF TRBV6-5 TRBD1 TRBJ1-1
TGTGCCAGCTCAGGCGAAGGGAGAGGATATGGCTACACCTTC CASSGEGRGYGYTF TRBV18 NA TRBJ1-2
TGTGCCAGCAGCTTTGCGTTGCGGGACACAGATACGCAGTATTTT CASSFALRDTDTQYF TRBV7-2 NA TRBJ2-3
TGTGCCAGCAGTTTCCAAACAGGGAAGAACACCATATATTTT CASSFQTGKNTIYF TRBV28 NA TRBJ1-3
TGTGCCAGCAGTTTGACAGGGCCTAAGCGGAACACTGAAGCTTTCTTT CASSLTGPKRNTEAFF TRBV28 TRBD1 TRBJ1-1
TGTGCCAGCTCACGGCGAGGCGAACTAGCGGGGGACCTTCTCCCTGAGTTTCAGTTCTTC CASSRRGELAGDLLPEFQFF TRBV18 TRBD2 TRBJ2-1
TGTGCCAGCAGTTACTCGTCCCAGGGGCTCTCCTACGAGCAGTACTTC CASSYSSQGLSYEQYF TRBV6-5 NA TRBJ2-7
TGTGCCAGCAGTTTGGTACAGTTCACTGAAGCTTTCTTT CASSLVQFTEAFF TRBV27 NA TRBJ1-1
TGTGCCTGGACCGCTGGGACAGGCCTCCATGAGCAGTTCTTC CAWTAGTGLHEQFF TRBV30 TRBD1 TRBJ2-1
TGTGCCAGCAGCTTGCTGGCAGGGGGTGACTATGGCTACACCTTC CASSLLAGGDYGYTF TRBV5-6 TRBD1 TRBJ1-2
TGTGCCAGCAACACGCCCCGGGGGGTGGCAGATACGCAGTATTTT CASNTPRGVADTQYF TRBV28 TRBD2 TRBJ2-3
TGTGCCAGCCGGGACAGGGGTTACGAGCAGTACTTC CASRDRGYEQYF TRBV2 TRBD1 TRBJ2-7
TGTGCCTGGACCCAGGGGGGAAACTATGGCTACACCTTC CAWTQGGNYGYTF TRBV30 TRBD1 TRBJ1-2
TGCGCCAGCAGACAAGGGACAGGGCCTCGTGAAGGCCTGTTTTTT CASRQGTGPREGLFF TRBV4-1 TRBD1 TRBJ1-4
TGTGCCAGCCGGGATCAGGGGGAGAGGGGCTACACCTTC CASRDQGERGYTF TRBV6-5 TRBD1 TRBJ1-2
TGCGCCAGCAGCCAAGGCCCCGGGACTAGCTCCTACGAGCAGTACTTC CASSQGPGTSSYEQYF TRBV4-3 TRBD2 TRBJ2-7
TGTGCCAGCAGTTTAGCGGGCCCGGGAGAGCAGTACTTC CASSLAGPGEQYF TRBV4-2 TRBD2 TRBJ2-5
TGTGCCAGCACTGACAGAGAGAGGGAAAAACTGTTTTTT CASTDREREKLFF TRBV5-6 NA TRBJ1-4
TGTGCCAGCAGTTACTCGAGCGGCGCGGAGACCCAGTACTTC CASSYSSGAETQYF TRBV6-6 NA TRBJ2-5
TGTGCCAGCAGCTTAAGAGGGAAAGGTTCACCCCTCCACTTT CASSLRGKGSPLHF TRBV5-6 NA TRBJ1-6
TGTGCCAGCAGCTTCCGACAGGCCTATAATTCACCCCTCCACTTT CASSFRQAYNSPLHF TRBV5-6 NA TRBJ1-6
TGTGCTAGTGGTTTGGCCGCGGACAGGGGGGAAGCTTTCTTT CASGLAADRGEAFF TRBV12-5 TRBD1 TRBJ1-1
TGTGCCAGTAGTATAAGGGGTGGGACAGGGAGAACAATTAGCAATCAGCCCCAGCATTTT CASSIRGGTGRTISNQPQHF TRBV19 TRBD1 TRBJ1-5
TGTGCCACCTCACCGACAGGGGGCACCTACGAGCAGTACTTC CATSPTGGTYEQYF TRBV7-2 TRBD1 TRBJ2-7
TGTGCCTGGAGGATCTCGAACTTTAACTATGGCTACACCTTC CAWRISNFNYGYTF TRBV30 NA TRBJ1-2